These 3 T cell receptor beta chains share one sample of origin, sequenced in a study of CD8 T cells in ankylosing spondylitis. These receptors' targets are unknown. Study-level results: For ankylosing spondylitis blood, a TCR beta motif of several highly homologous variants appeared characteristic.

TCRdb fed the 5' RACE reads into MiXCR, producing one record per CDR3 protein. The sample consists of more than 650,000 distinct CDR3 sequences, 10% to 15% of them appearing once. Sequenced material: blood, either unsorted or a sorted T cell fraction (not recorded which). These receptors originate from a male donor with ankylosing spondylitis.

J is TRBJ1-3 and V is TRBV28; D is unclear. The V end was cut by 3 bases, the J end by 0 bases, with 6 bases between. Germline CDR1 reads MDHEN; CDR2 reads SYDVKM. The CDR3 totals 14 residues. CDR3 nucleotides: TGTGCCAGCAGTTTTTCCCGCTCTGGAAACACCATATATTTT. Its translation: CASSFSRSGNTIYF. The full variable domain, rest sourced from reference TRBV28 and TRBJ1-3, is DVKVTQSSRYLVKRTGEKVFLECVQDMDHENMFWYRQDPGLGLRLIYFSYDVKMKEKGDIPEGYSVSREKKERFSLILESASTNQTSMYLCASSFSRSGNTIYFGEGSWLTVV.

This clonotype was detected many times. The chain carries TRBV5-1 and TRBJ2-1, with D tentatively TRBD2 (6 bases). The germline V gene encodes CDR1 SGHRS and CDR2 YFSETQ. CDR3 length: 14 amino acids. V lost 1 base to trimming and J lost 6 bases, with 11 bases between them. This CDR3 is CASSLFGLRNEQFF. CDR3 DNA: TGCGCCAGCAGCTTGTTTGGACTACGCAATGAGCAGTTCTTC.

This chain links TRBV12-3 or TRBV12-4 with TRBJ1-5; D possibly corresponds to TRBD1 (5 bases). The CDR3 extends over 14 amino acids. With 6 bases removed from V and 4 bases from J, the gap between germline ends came to 13 bases. DNA of the CDR3: TGTGCCAGCAGGCGGGACTCTGGTAATCAGCCCCAGCATTTT. This gives the protein CASRRDSGNQPQHF.